This T cell receptor beta chain was documented in a study of blood T cell repertoires in COVID-19. The length of the CDR3 is 13 residues. Trimming took 5 bases from V and 9 from J, leaving 16 bases between them. Germline V gives CDR1 SGHTA, CDR2 FQGNSA. TCRdb's copy holds only in-frame clones and misses some; the assay was immunoSEQ multiplex PCR. Seen here are approximately 140,000 clones, more than 70% observed once, and the top ten hold 25% to 30%. The sequence came from a human donor in a cohort sampled during active COVID-19. Sample: peripheral blood. The chain joins TRBV7-2 to TRBJ2-5, with D possibly being TRBD1 (5 bases). The CDR3 sequence is CASSRADQGAQYF. CDR3 nucleotides: TGTGCCAGCAGCCGGGCCGATCAAGGGGCCCAGTACTTC.